This is a list of T cell receptor beta chains from one sample in a study of blood T cell repertoires in COVID-19. The repertoire was sequenced with immunoSEQ multiplex PCR; TCRdb's copy has only in-frame clones and lacks some. This sample has fewer than 150,000 clones, with approximately 80% found just once. The sequenced sample was peripheral blood. These receptors were obtained from a woman aged 80 or older in a cohort sampled during active or convalescent COVID-19. Both conserved end residues are part of each CDR3. The D gene is left open where the match is weak. A clone size is listed for some rows: how often the clone was seen (once, few, many), or a class if it is expanded.

-	TRBV30	TRBJ2-5	-	TGTGCCTGGGGAAGAGGGAATCAAGAGACCCAGTACTTC	CAWGRGNQETQYF
-	TRBV19	TRBJ1-5	TRBD1	TGTGCCAGTAGTATAAGGGACAGGGTGGGGCAGCCCCAGCATTTT	CASSIRDRVGQPQHF
-	TRBV7-3	TRBJ2-3	-	TGTGCCAGCAGCTCTCAGCGAGATACGCAGTATTTT	CASSSQRDTQYF
once	TRBV9	TRBJ2-2	TRBD2	TGTGCCAGCAGCGTTGAGGGCGGGAGGTACACCGGGGAGCTGTTTTTT	CASSVEGGRYTGELFF
-	TRBV21-1	TRBJ1-5	-	TGTGCCAGCAATGGGAGAAGGACTGACTATAGCAATCAGCCCCAGCATTTT	CASNGRRTDYSNQPQHF
-	TRBV3-1/TRBV3-2	TRBJ2-1	-	TGTGCCAGCAGCCAAATTGAGCTTCCTGAGCAGTTCTTC	CASSQIELPEQFF
-	TRBV27	TRBJ1-2	TRBD1	TGTGCCAGCAGTTTAGCTCGGCCATCCGGGACAGGGAACTATGGCTACACCTTC	CASSLARPSGTGNYGYTF
-	TRBV4-1	TRBJ1-2	TRBD1	TGCGCCAGCAGCCAGGTCGGGACAGGAGCTAACTATGGCTACACCTTC	CASSQVGTGANYGYTF
-	TRBV9	TRBJ2-7	-	TGTGCCAGCAGCGTAGGCCAGGGGGGCTTATACGAGCAGTACTTC	CASSVGQGGLYEQYF
few	TRBV7-8	TRBJ1-2	-	TGTGCCAGCAGCTTAGCTCCGGGGGACTATGGCTACACCTTC	CASSLAPGDYGYTF
-	TRBV19	TRBJ1-2	TRBD1	TGTGCCACAACTCCCGGGACAGAGAACTATGGCTACACCTTC	CATTPGTENYGYTF
-	TRBV5-6	TRBJ1-1	TRBD1	TGTGCCAGCAGCCCGGAGACAGGGGGACCTGGGCGGAATGAAGCTTTCTTT	CASSPETGGPGRNEAFF
-	TRBV7-9	TRBJ2-5	TRBD2	TGTGCCAGCAGCTCTATAGCGGGGGGGCTGGAGACCCAGTACTTC	CASSSIAGGLETQYF
-	TRBV12-5	TRBJ1-3	-	TGTGCTAGTGGTTTATCCGGGGGGGACTCTGGAAACACCATATATTTT	CASGLSGGDSGNTIYF
-	TRBV5-1	TRBJ1-4	TRBD1	TGCGCCAGCAGCTCGGGACAGGGATTTACTAATGAAAAACTGTTTTTT	CASSSGQGFTNEKLFF
-	TRBV28	TRBJ1-2	-	TGTGCCAGCAGTGAGAGCCATGGCTACACCTTC	CASSESHGYTF
-	TRBV2	TRBJ2-1	TRBD1	TGTGCCAGCAGTGACGAGACAGGGCCCTACAATGAGCAGTTCTTC	CASSDETGPYNEQFF
-	TRBV5-1	TRBJ2-7	TRBD1	TGCGCCAGCAGCGAGGGGACAGTCTCCTACGAGCAGTACTTC	CASSEGTVSYEQYF
-	TRBV19	TRBJ1-2	TRBD1	TGTGCCAGTAGTACAGGACAGGGATGGAATGGCTACACCTTC	CASSTGQGWNGYTF
-	TRBV12-3/TRBV12-4	TRBJ1-1	-	TGTGCCAGCAGTTTACTACGGGGCACTGAAGCTTTCTTT	CASSLLRGTEAFF
-	TRBV19	TRBJ2-6	-	TGTGCCAGTAGTTCCGACAGGACCTCTGGGGCCAACGTCCTGACTTTC	CASSSDRTSGANVLTF
once	TRBV7-9	TRBJ1-4	TRBD1	TGTGCCAGCAGCGCGCACAGGGGGCCAGCTAATGAAAAACTGTTTTTT	CASSAHRGPANEKLFF
-	TRBV6-5	TRBJ1-3	-	TGTGCCAGCAGTTTTGGGGGCCCCTCTGGAAACACCATATATTTT	CASSFGGPSGNTIYF
-	TRBV28	TRBJ1-2	-	TGTGCCAGCAGTTTGACAGGAGAAGCTAACTATGGCTACACCTTC	CASSLTGEANYGYTF
few	TRBV5-4	TRBJ2-2	TRBD1	TGTGCCAGCAGCCTCGGACAGGGGGCGGCCGGGGAGCTGTTTTTT	CASSLGQGAAGELFF
-	TRBV6-6	TRBJ1-2	-	TGTGCCAGCAGTCAAAGACCGGGACTGAAGGTTAACTATGGCTACACCTTC	CASSQRPGLKVNYGYTF
-	TRBV5-4	TRBJ1-2	TRBD1	TGTGCCAGCAGCCCGGACAGGGTGAACTATGGCTACACCTTC	CASSPDRVNYGYTF
-	TRBV3-1/TRBV3-2	TRBJ2-5	-	TGTGCCAGCAGCCATCTTCAACTGAAAGAGACCCAGTACTTC	CASSHLQLKETQYF
once	TRBV3-1/TRBV3-2	TRBJ1-5	-	TGTGCCAGCAGCCAAGACCGCGGTCAGCCCCAGCATTTT	CASSQDRGQPQHF
-	TRBV14	TRBJ2-1	-	TGTGCCAGCAGCCCAGGGTTGGAGCAGTTCTTC	CASSPGLEQFF
-	TRBV6-5	TRBJ1-5	-	TGTGCCAGCAGTTTTCTATATAGCAATCAGCCCCAGCATTTT	CASSFLYSNQPQHF
-	TRBV7-2	TRBJ2-1	-	TGTGCCAGCAGCTTAGGGGTGAGCGGGTACAATGAGCAGTTCTTC	CASSLGVSGYNEQFF
-	TRBV12-3/TRBV12-4	TRBJ2-5	-	TGTGCCAGCAGGAAGTCGGGTTGGGAGACCCAGTACTTC	CASRKSGWETQYF
-	TRBV7-9	TRBJ2-5	-	TGTGCCAGCACTCGGACGGGGAAAGAAGAGACCCAGTACTTC	CASTRTGKEETQYF
-	TRBV5-1	TRBJ2-7	-	TGCGCCAGCAGCTTGGACTTGTCCTACGAGCAGTACTTC	CASSLDLSYEQYF
-	TRBV7-3	TRBJ1-2	TRBD1	TGTGCCAGCAGCTCCGGACAGGGACGGAGCTACACCTTC	CASSSGQGRSYTF
-	TRBV10-3	TRBJ1-2	-	TGTGCCATCGGCGAACAGGGACACTATGGCTACACCTTC	CAIGEQGHYGYTF
-	TRBV2	TRBJ1-5	-	TGTGCCAGCAGGAACCGGGTCCTCAATCAGCCCCAGCATTTT	CASRNRVLNQPQHF
once	TRBV25-1	TRBJ1-3	-	TGTGCCAGCAGTGACTTCGGGACTCCCGGAAACACCATATATTTT	CASSDFGTPGNTIYF